This T cell receptor beta chain is from a study of regulatory T cells in long-lasting Graves disease (dated by TCRdb to the early 2020s). A note on the overall study: Newly diagnosed Graves' disease patients had taken antithyroid drugs for less than 3 months. This study used TCR sequencing and RNA sequencing of peripheral blood to compare persistent Graves' disease patients against newly diagnosed Graves' disease patients. The study was registered as a clinical trial and conducted in China. A total of about 33 samples underwent TCR sequencing, from around 13 patients with persistent Graves' disease and 20 or so patients with newly diagnosed Graves' disease.

Worth noting for this clonotype: It has no known antigen specificity. Base qualities are not at hand, and no much larger clone is one base apart.

This specimen's time point label, interpreted: newly diagnosed GD, antithyroid drugs for less than 3 months. RNA was extracted from PBMCs in TRIzol for both TCR sequencing and RNA sequencing. Graves' disease was diagnosed according to American Thyroid Association guidelines. Patients for the study were recruited at an endocrinology department in Xi'an, China. From each patient, around 8.3 milliliters of peripheral blood was collected into an EDTA anticoagulant tube. Ficoll Paque Plus density gradient separation was used to isolate PBMCs, and no additional T cell sorting was done. RNA quality was checked with an Agilent 2100 Bioanalyzer and agarose gel, and concentration with a NanoDrop 2000. From cysteine to phenylalanine, the CDR3 is 16 amino acids long. CDR3 DNA only is kept here, 48 bases in frame from base 1. Between the V and J ends, shortened by 5 bases and 3 bases respectively, the junction contains 20 bases. As encoded in the germline V gene (reference sequence), CDR1 is DFQATT while CDR2 is SNEGSKA.

Study-wide findings and limitations: More public clonotypes were shared among persistent patients (2,741) than among newly diagnosed patients (more than 900). Persistent disease showed preferential use of TRBV28, TRBJ1-2 and TRBJ2-5, whereas newly diagnosed disease favored TRBV20-1 and TRBJ2-1. Compared with newly diagnosed patients, persistent Graves' disease patients had lower TCR Shannon entropy and fewer highly expanded clones, which suggests clonal expansion. The small sample size was acknowledged by the authors as a limitation that may reduce accuracy. Sequencing and analysis were limited to the TCR beta chain. The study examined only peripheral blood because the primary lesion, thyroid tissue, could not be accessed.

Libraries were prepared through multiplex PCR. Data came from an Illumina HiSeq 4000. iRepertoire HTBI primers and Arm-PCR amplification of CDR3 regions were used to construct TCR beta libraries. Before sequencing, the PCR products went through gel purification. On the authors' methods: Gene usage analysis of CDR3 amino acid clonotypes used the roughly 60 TRBV and about 13 TRBJ segments found across samples. Filtered high-quality paired reads were merged into contigs using COPE and FqMerger. BLAST was used to align contigs to IMGT TRBV, TRBD and TRBJ reference genes, and CDR3 was defined according to IMGT. Any clonotype with a frequency above 0.1% was classified as a highly expanded clone. Shannon entropy served as the measure of repertoire diversity, while the Gini coefficient captured V-J evenness. A clonotype found in more than one individual was treated as public. TCRdb trimmed the raw reads at Q25, called clones with MiXCR and kept productive beta chains. Every distinct CDR3 protein forms one entry, paired with its most common genes and DNA. The V and J calls shown here were made by TCRdb, not taken from the authors' results. The sample has approximately 300,000 distinct CDR3 sequences on record, about 18% of them singletons. The ten largest clones add up to about two fifths of the sample.

The chain is made from TRBV20-1 and TRBJ2-1; no D gene is confidently identified. The TCR sequence derives from a female donor with Graves disease. Sequencing was performed on peripheral blood mononuclear cells (PBMCs), taken at new diagnosis, from a patient treated with antithyroid drugs. The CDR3 here reads CSASPAASSYYNEQFF. The DNA sequence follows: TGCAGTGCTTCACCCGCCGCCTCTAGTTACTACAATGAGCAGTTCTTC.